Given below is one T cell receptor (beta chain) in context. Its antigen is as yet unknown. Clones were read by immunoSEQ multiplex PCR, and TCRdb kept only the in-frame ones, dropping some. Of some 70,000 clones listed, around 90% were seen once; the top ten hold around 0.72%. The sample originates from a study of stem cell transplantation in POMP-related autoinflammatory disease. About the research overall: Impaired MHC class I-dependent CD8+ differentiation was hypothesized from defective thymoproteasomes.

Study results and caveats: Fewer unique TRB V-J gene pairings were identified in patients with PRAID.

The CDR3 consists of 15 residues. The chain combines TRBV21-1 with TRBJ1-5; TRBD1, the D gene given by the table, was not confirmed from the DNA. TRBV21-1 is a known pseudogene. This receptor was obtained from a human patient with POMP-related autoinflammation and immune dysregulation (PRAID). Some T cells here may be from the graft donor. The sequenced sample was CD4+ T cells from PBMCs, obtained after stem cell transplantation. The CDR3 coding sequence is TGTGCCAGCAGCAAATGGGCAGGGGGCGATCAGCCCCAGCATTTT. Translated: CASSKWAGGDQPQHF.